The following is a TCR beta chain sequence with its context. Germline values: CDR1 SGHTA, CDR2 FQGTGA. The CDR3 runs to 13 residues. V was trimmed by 2 bases and J by 6 bases, leaving 10 bases between them. The record originates from a study of shared clonotypes between healthy human individuals. TCRdb's copy holds only in-frame clones and misses some; the assay was immunoSEQ multiplex PCR. Of over 2 million clones in the sample, roughly 92% were seen once. The TCR was taken from a man younger than 35 in good health. Some clones in this sample may be carry-over from other donors' samples. Sequenced input: naive CD4+ T cells from PBMCs. Subset: CD45RA+ positively selected. This chain connects TRBV7-3 to TRBJ1-1; D gene ambiguous. The CDR3 DNA reads as TGTGCCAGCAGCTTAGCGCGAGTTTCTGAAGCTTTCTTT. Protein product: CASSLARVSEAFF.